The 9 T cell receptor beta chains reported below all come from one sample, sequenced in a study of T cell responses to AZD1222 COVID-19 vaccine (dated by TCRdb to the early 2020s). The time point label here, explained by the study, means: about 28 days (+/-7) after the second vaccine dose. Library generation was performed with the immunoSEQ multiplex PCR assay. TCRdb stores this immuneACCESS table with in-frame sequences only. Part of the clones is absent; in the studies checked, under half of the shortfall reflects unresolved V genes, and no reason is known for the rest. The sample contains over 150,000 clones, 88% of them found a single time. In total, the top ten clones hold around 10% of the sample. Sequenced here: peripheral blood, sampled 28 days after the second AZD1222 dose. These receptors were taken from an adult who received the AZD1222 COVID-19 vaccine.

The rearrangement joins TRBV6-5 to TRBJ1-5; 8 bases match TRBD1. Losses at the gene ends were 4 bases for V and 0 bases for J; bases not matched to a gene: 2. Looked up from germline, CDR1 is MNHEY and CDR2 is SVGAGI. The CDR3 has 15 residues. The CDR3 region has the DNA TGTGCCAGCAGTTCGGGACAGGCTAGCAATCAGCCCCAGCATTTT. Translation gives CASSSGQASNQPQHF.

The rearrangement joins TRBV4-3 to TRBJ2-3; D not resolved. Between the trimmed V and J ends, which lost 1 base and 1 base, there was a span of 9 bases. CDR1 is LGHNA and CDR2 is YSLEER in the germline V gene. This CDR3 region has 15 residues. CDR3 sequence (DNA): TGCGCCAGCAGCCAAGGGGTAAGCGGCACAGATACGCAGTATTTT. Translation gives CASSQGVSGTDTQYF.

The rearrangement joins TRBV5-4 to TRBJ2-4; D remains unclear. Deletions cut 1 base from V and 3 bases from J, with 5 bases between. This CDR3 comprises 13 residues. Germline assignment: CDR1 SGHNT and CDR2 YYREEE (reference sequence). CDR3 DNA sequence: TGTGCCAGCAGCTTGAACAGCAAAAACATTCAGTACTTC. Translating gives CASSLNSKNIQYF. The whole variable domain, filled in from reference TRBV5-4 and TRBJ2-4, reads ETGVTQSPTHLIKTRGQQVTLRCSSQSGHNTVSWYQQALGQGPQFIFQYYREEENGRGNFPPRFSGLQFPNYSSELNVNALELDDSALYLCASSLNSKNIQYFGAGTRLSVL.

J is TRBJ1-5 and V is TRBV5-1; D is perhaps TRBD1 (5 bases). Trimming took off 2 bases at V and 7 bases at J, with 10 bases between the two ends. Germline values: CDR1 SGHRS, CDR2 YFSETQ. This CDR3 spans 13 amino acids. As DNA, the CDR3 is TGCGCCAGCAGCTTCGGGGGGAAACAGCCCCAGCATTTT. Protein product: CASSFGGKQPQHF.

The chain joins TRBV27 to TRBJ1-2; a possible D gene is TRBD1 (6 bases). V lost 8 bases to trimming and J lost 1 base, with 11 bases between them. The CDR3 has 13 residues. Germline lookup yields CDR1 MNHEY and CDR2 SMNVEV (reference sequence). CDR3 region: CASGRGVNYGYTF. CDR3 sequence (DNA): TGTGCCAGCGGTAGGGGGGTTAACTATGGCTACACCTTC.

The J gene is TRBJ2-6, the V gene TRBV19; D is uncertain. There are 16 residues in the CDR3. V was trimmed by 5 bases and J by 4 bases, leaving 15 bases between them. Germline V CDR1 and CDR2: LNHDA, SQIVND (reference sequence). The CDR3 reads CASSPFILSGANVLTF. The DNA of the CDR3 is TGTGCCAGTAGTCCATTTATTTTGAGCGGGGCCAACGTCCTGACTTTC.

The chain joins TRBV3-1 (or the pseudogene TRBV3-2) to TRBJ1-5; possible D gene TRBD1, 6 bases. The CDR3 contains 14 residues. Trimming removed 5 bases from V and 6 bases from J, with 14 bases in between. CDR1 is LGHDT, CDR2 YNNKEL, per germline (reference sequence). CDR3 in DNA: TGTGCCAGCAGCACAGGGATGGGGATTCAGCCCCAGCATTTT. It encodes CASSTGMGIQPQHF.

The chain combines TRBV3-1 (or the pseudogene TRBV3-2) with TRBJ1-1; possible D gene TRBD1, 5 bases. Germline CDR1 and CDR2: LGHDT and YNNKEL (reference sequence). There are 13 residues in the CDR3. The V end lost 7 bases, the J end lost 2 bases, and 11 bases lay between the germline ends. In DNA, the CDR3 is TGTGCCAGCACCCCTGGGGGAAACACTGAAGCTTTCTTT. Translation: CASTPGGNTEAFF.

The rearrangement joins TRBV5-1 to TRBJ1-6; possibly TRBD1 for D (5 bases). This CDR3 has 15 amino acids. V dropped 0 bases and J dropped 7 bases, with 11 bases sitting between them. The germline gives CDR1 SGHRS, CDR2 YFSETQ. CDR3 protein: CASSLGQGRNSPLHF. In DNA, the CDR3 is TGCGCCAGCAGCTTGGGGCAGGGAAGAAATTCACCCCTCCACTTT.